This note documents a single T cell receptor (beta chain) sequence. This receptor's antigen is unknown. No clone much larger than this one lies a single base away; base qualities are absent. The data stem from a study of T-cell reconstitution after alpha-beta-depleted transplantation in children (dated by TCRdb to between 2015 and 2016). Concerning the study at large: Using TCR repertoire profiling, the study followed T-cell immune reconstitution in a quantitative way in children after TCRalphabeta/CD19-depleted allogeneic hematopoietic cell transplantation. Broad study findings and their caveats: The frequencies of hyperexpanded clones fell over the following months, and after one year, T-cell counts and TCRbeta diversity were mostly attributed to newly produced T cells. The apparently early recovery of alphabetaT-cell counts about two months after transplant reportedly depended on only several hundred rapidly expanded clones that came from non-depleted graft cells. The high TCRbeta diversity at day 60 in some patients was ascribed to recipient T cells and intrathymic progenitors that had survived conditioning.

The treatment or condition label here, explained by the study, means: allogeneic hematopoietic cell transplantation with graft depleted of TCRalphabeta T cells and CD19 B cells. TCRalphabeta/CD19-depleted allogeneic hematopoietic cell grafts were given to the transplant recipients, all of whom were children. Library creation used PCR. Instrument used: Illumina HiSeq 2500. TCR libraries were prepared with molecular barcoding, using unique molecular identifiers to normalize TCRbeta repertoire quantification. TCRdb's own reprocessing of the public reads used fastp at Q25 and MiXCR and kept productive beta chains. Identical CDR3 proteins give one entry, which carries the most common genes and DNA. Present in this sample are about 200,000 distinct CDR3 sequences, over 15% of which were seen just once. Together, the top ten hold around 45% of the sample. The CDR3, from cysteine to phenylalanine, totals 13 residues. The DNA shown is the 39-base CDR3, in frame from base 1. V and J lose 6 bases and 2 bases, and a span of 9 bases separates them.

Here the sequenced sample was PBMCs, mostly from graft donor cells, taken 360 days after TCRalphabeta/CD19-depleted stem cell transplant. The receptor comes from a male patient under 10 years old who had a stem cell transplant for acute lymphoblastic leukemia, so the T cells may come from the graft donor. Here the chain combines TRBV12-3 or TRBV12-4 and TRBJ2-3, and the D gene may be TRBD2, 5 bases matching. The nucleotides are TGTGCCAGCAGCCCGGACTTCACAGATACGCAGTATTTT. Translated, this gives CASSPDFTDTQYF.